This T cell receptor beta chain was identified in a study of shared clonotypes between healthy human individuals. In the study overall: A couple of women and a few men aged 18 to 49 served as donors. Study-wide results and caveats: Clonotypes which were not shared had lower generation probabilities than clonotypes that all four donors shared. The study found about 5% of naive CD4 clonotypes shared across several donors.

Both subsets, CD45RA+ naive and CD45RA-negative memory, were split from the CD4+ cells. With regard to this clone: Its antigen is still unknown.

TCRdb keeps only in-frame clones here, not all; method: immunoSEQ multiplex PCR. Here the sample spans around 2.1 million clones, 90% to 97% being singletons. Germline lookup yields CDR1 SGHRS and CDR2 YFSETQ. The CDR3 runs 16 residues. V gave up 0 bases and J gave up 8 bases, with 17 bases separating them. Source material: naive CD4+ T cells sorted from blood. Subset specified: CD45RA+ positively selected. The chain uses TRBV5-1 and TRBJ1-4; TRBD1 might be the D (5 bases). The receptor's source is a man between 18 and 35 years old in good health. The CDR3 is CASSLDGRGGHEKLFF. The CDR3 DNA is TGCGCCAGCAGCTTGGACGGTCGGGGCGGGCACGAAAAACTGTTTTTT.